The 19 T cell receptor beta chains below come from one sample, sequenced in a study of graft-versus-host responses after intestinal transplantation. These receptors have no identified antigens. The assay was immunoSEQ multiplex PCR, and TCRdb's table has in-frame clones only and misses some. The data hold about 120,000 clones, with over 85% observed a single time. The starting material was unstimulated CD4+ T cells sorted from spleen or lymph node cells, obtained before intestinal transplant. The receptor set was obtained from a human donor who received an intestinal transplant.

V usage is TRBV7-3 and J usage is TRBJ2-1; TRBD2 matches 8 bases. Germline CDR1 is SGHTA and CDR2 is FQGTGA. CDR3 length: 13 residues. V shed 6 bases and J 9 bases; nucleotides not matched to a gene: 7. CDR3: CASRLGLVGEQFF. CDR3 in DNA: TGTGCCAGCAGGCTGGGACTAGTGGGTGAGCAGTTCTTC.

The chain combines TRBV2 with TRBJ2-5, with 8 bases that match TRBD1. CDR1 and CDR2 (germline): SNHLY, FYNNEI. The ends lost 11 bases at V and 5 bases at J; junction bases unmatched: 7. This CDR3 spans 12 amino acids. The CDR3 nucleotides are TGTGCCGGGTCAAGACAGGGGGAGACCCAGTACTTC. This sequence encodes CAGSRQGETQYF. The full variable domain, with the rest looked up from reference TRBV2 and TRBJ2-5, is EPEVTQTPSHQVTQMGQEVILRCVPISNHLYFYWYRQILGQKVEFLVSFYNNEISEKSEIFDDQFSVERPDGSNFTLKIRSTKLEDSAMYFCAGSRQGETQYFGPGTRLLVL.

In its sample, this clone was seen a few times. The V gene is TRBV19, the J gene TRBJ2-7; the D gene is possibly TRBD1 (6 bases). This CDR3 is built from 15 residues. Between the trimmed V and J ends, which lost 2 bases and 2 bases, there was a span of 13 bases. The germline gives CDR1 LNHDA, CDR2 SQIVND (reference sequence). CDR3 residues: CASSIRRGATYEQYF. The CDR3 DNA reads TGTGCCAGTAGTATACGCAGGGGTGCCACCTACGAGCAGTACTTC.

CDR3 nucleotide sequence: TGTGCCAGCTCACCAGCCAGGGGAACAGCTAACTATGGCTACACCTTC. Amino acid sequence: CASSPARGTANYGYTF. This chain uses TRBV18 with TRBJ1-2, with TRBD1 as a possible D gene (6 bases). V lost 2 bases to trimming and J lost 0 bases, with 13 bases between them. Germline values: CDR1 KGHSH, CDR2 LQKENI. The CDR3 is 16 amino acids.

The CDR3 bases are TGTGCCAGTAGCATATACCCCGGGGTAGCCCCTGAAGCTTTCTTT. Residues: CASSIYPGVAPEAFF. V is TRBV19 and J is TRBJ1-1; D is ambiguous. Germline assignment: CDR1 LNHDA and CDR2 SQIVND (reference sequence). The V end was cut by 6 bases, the J end by 6 bases, with 20 bases between. The CDR3 spans 15 residues.

The chain couples TRBV5-6 to TRBJ1-4; D gene ambiguous. The CDR3 is 14 residues long. Germline loops: CDR1 SGHDT, CDR2 YYEEEE. V shed 0 bases and J shed 8 bases, with 11 bases lying between them. This CDR3 is CASSLDGLGEKLFF. CDR3 bases: TGTGCCAGCAGCTTGGACGGTCTGGGAGAAAAACTGTTTTTT.

The V and J genes are TRBV19 and TRBJ1-3; D remains ambiguous. This CDR3 spans 14 amino acids. Trimming pared 7 bases from V and 0 bases from J, leaving 10 bases between. In germline, CDR1 is LNHDA, CDR2 SQIVND (reference sequence). CDR3 sequence reads: CASTVRGSGNTIYF. The DNA for the CDR3 is TGTGCCAGTACTGTCAGAGGCTCTGGAAACACCATATATTTT.

V gene TRBV6-6 combines with J gene TRBJ2-7; maybe TRBD2 (6 bases). The V gene's germline CDR1 is MNHNY and CDR2 SVGAGI (reference sequence). Trimming shortened V by 7 bases and J by 3 bases, and 13 bases separated the two germline ends. CDR3 length equals 13 residues. CDR3 in DNA: TGTGCCAGCACGGGACTCCAGATCTACGAGCAGTACTTC. Amino acid sequence: CASTGLQIYEQYF.

The chain joins TRBV18 to TRBJ2-4; no reliable D call. V lost 3 bases, J lost 4 bases, and 16 bases lay in between. The V gene's germline CDR1 is KGHSH and CDR2 LQKENI. This CDR3 is 16 amino acids long. The CDR3 loop is CASSPNSALGKNIQYF. CDR3 coding DNA: TGTGCCAGCTCACCTAATTCAGCGTTGGGTAAAAACATTCAGTACTTC.

The chain has TRBV5-6 and TRBJ2-1, with 9 bases that match TRBD2. The J segment lost 8 bases and the V segment lost 3 bases, leaving 9 bases of the junction unmatched. The CDR3 loop spans 15 amino acids. In germline, CDR1 is SGHDT, CDR2 YYEEEE. Here the CDR3 reads CASSSLAGQSDEQFF. CDR3 coding DNA: TGTGCCAGCAGCTCCCTAGCGGGACAGTCGGATGAGCAGTTCTTC. The variable domain in full, with the rest retrieved from reference TRBV5-6 and TRBJ2-1, is DAGVTQSPTHLIKTRGQQVTLRCSPKSGHDTVSWYQQALGQGPQFIFQYYEEEERQRGNFPDRFSGHQFPNYSSELNVNALLLGDSALYLCASSSLAGQSDEQFFGPGTRLTVL.

This clone showed up just once. The V call is TRBV5-6, the J call TRBJ2-2, with a tentative D call TRBD1 (6 bases). Trimming took 4 bases from V and 2 from J, leaving 15 bases between them. Germline V gene sequence: CDR1 SGHDT, CDR2 YYEEEE. The CDR3 is made up of 16 amino acids. This CDR3 is CASSPTGLVNTGELFF. In DNA, the CDR3 is TGTGCCAGCAGCCCGACAGGTTTGGTTAACACCGGGGAGCTGTTTTTT. Using reference TRBV5-6 and TRBJ2-2 for the parts outside the CDR3, the full variable domain is DAGVTQSPTHLIKTRGQQVTLRCSPKSGHDTVSWYQQALGQGPQFIFQYYEEEERQRGNFPDRFSGHQFPNYSSELNVNALLLGDSALYLCASSPTGLVNTGELFFGEGSRLTVL.

The V call is TRBV7-3, the J call TRBJ2-7; the match to TRBD2 covers 9 bases. Germline CDR1 is SGHTA and CDR2 is FQGTGA. V lost 8 bases and J lost 5; bases outside the gene matches: 10. There are 14 residues in the CDR3. The CDR3 spells CASPLREGPNEQYF. CDR3 in DNA: TGTGCCAGCCCCTTGCGGGAGGGCCCCAACGAGCAGTACTTC.

This clone was picked up one time. The V gene is TRBV6-1, the J gene TRBJ1-5; perhaps TRBD1 as D (6 bases). Trimming removed 1 base at V and 2 bases at J, with 9 bases between. The germline V gene has CDR1 MNHNS and CDR2 SASEGT. This CDR3 has 15 residues. CDR3 loop: CASSEGSGGNQPQHF. The CDR3, as DNA: TGTGCCAGCAGTGAAGGATCAGGGGGCAATCAGCCCCAGCATTTT.

The CDR3: CAWSGTPGYTQYF. The CDR3, as DNA: TGTGCCTGGAGTGGGACGCCGGGCTATACGCAGTATTTT. The rearrangement joins TRBV30 to TRBJ2-3; D uncertain. V lost 1 base and J 7 bases, leaving 12 bases between the germline ends. Germline values: CDR1 GTSNPN, CDR2 SVGIG (reference sequence). CDR3 length: 13 residues.

This sequence joins TRBV20-1 and TRBJ1-2, with unresolved D. Germline-derived CDR1 and CDR2 are DFQATT and SNEGSKA (reference sequence). Trimming shortened V by 1 base and J by 2 bases, and 2 bases separated the two germline ends. This CDR3 region has 11 residues. The CDR3 is CSARVNYGYTF. The DNA for the CDR3 is TGCAGTGCTAGAGTCAACTATGGCTACACCTTC.

The genes are TRBV5-1 and TRBJ1-5, with TRBD1 identical over 7 bases. The CDR3 runs to 15 residues. V lost 4 bases and J lost 3; bases outside the gene matches: 7. CDR1 is SGHRS and CDR2 is YFSETQ in the germline V gene. Written as DNA, the CDR3 is TGCGCCAGCAGCCCCTGGGACAGCTCCAATCAGCCCCAGCATTTT. Protein product: CASSPWDSSNQPQHF.

This clone has only one observation. CDR3 coding DNA: TGCGCCAGCAGCTTGGTGGGCAGGGTTGGGGCCAACGTCCTGACTTTC. It specifies CASSLVGRVGANVLTF. The V and J genes are TRBV5-1 and TRBJ2-6; weak D call: TRBD1 (5 bases). Looked up from germline, CDR1 is SGHRS and CDR2 is YFSETQ. V lost 0 bases, J lost 3 bases, and 10 bases lay in between. The CDR3 is 16 amino acids.

This chain uses TRBV2 with TRBJ1-5, with 7 bases that match TRBD1. The ends lost 7 bases at V and 3 bases at J; junction bases unmatched: 12. Germline-derived CDR1 and CDR2 are SNHLY and FYNNEI. This CDR3 has 16 amino acids. CDR3 residues: CASNGQGGAVNQPQHF. The CDR3 nucleotides read TGTGCCAGCAACGGCCAGGGGGGGGCCGTCAATCAGCCCCAGCATTTT.

This rearrangement joins TRBV5-6 to TRBJ1-1; D ambiguous. The CDR3 spans 13 residues. Germline loops: CDR1 SGHDT, CDR2 YYEEEE. V lost 0 bases and J 6 bases, leaving 9 bases between the germline ends. The DNA for the CDR3 is TGTGCCAGCAGCTTGGGACTGACTCCTGAAGCTTTCTTT. This translates into CASSLGLTPEAFF.